This T cell receptor beta chain was recorded in a study of identical twins. On this clonotype: The antigen is unknown.

Study conclusions and caveats: Beta clonotypes that were abundant in cord blood contained fewer insertions, a pattern absent from memory repertoires.

A universal primer binding site was introduced by template switching. The final cDNA contained unique molecular identifiers. TCRdb re-called the 5' RACE reads through MiXCR, storing one row per CDR3 protein. The sample lists 700,000 or so distinct CDR3 sequences, over 8.5% seen once, with 0.8% to 1% in the top ten. The length of the CDR3 is 16 residues. Germline CDR1 and CDR2: SGHRS and YFSETQ. V gave up 0 bases and J gave up 2 bases, with 13 bases separating them. These data were likewise used in another study, on yellow fever vaccine responses in identical twins.

The origin of this receptor is a woman aged 18 to 35 in good health. V and J are TRBV5-1 and TRBJ2-3; D perhaps matches TRBD1 (6 bases). The specimen was PBMCs. The CDR3 DNA follows: TGCGCCAGCAGCTTGGTTACAGGGACCCTCACAGATACGCAGTATTTT. Residues: CASSLVTGTLTDTQYF.